Listed below are T cell receptor beta chains from one sample, sequenced in a study of human T cells and chemical hapten exposure. One entry per CDR3 protein results from TCRdb running MiXCR on the RACE reads. Seen here are roughly 92,000 distinct CDR3 sequences, 10% to 12% observed once, and the top ten hold more than 3%. The specimen was whole blood, collected in connection with sensitization to the hapten diphenylcyclopropenone (DPC). The receptors stem from a woman between 40 and 55 years old with alopecia areata. Some clones in this sample may be carry-over from other donors' samples. Each CDR3 is given with its conserved first and last residue. A D gene is named only where the DNA matches it firmly. Size is omitted from some rows. Given values are once, few, many or a class for expanded clones.

v_gene: TRBV9
len: 14
abundance: .
d_gene: .
j_gene: TRBJ2-7
CDR3aa: CASSVTGGSYEQYF
CDR3nt: TGTGCCAGCAGCGTTACGGGCGGCTCCTACGAGCAGTACTTC

v_gene: TRBV27
len: 13
abundance: few
d_gene: .
j_gene: TRBJ1-5
CDR3aa: CASSPTVGQPQHF
CDR3nt: TGTGCCAGCAGTCCCACCGTTGGGCAGCCCCAGCATTTT

v_gene: TRBV19
len: 14
abundance: many
d_gene: .
j_gene: TRBJ2-7
CDR3aa: CASSLGSMPYEQYF
CDR3nt: TGTGCCAGTAGTTTGGGCTCTATGCCCTACGAGCAGTACTTC

v_gene: TRBV2
len: 12
abundance: many
d_gene: TRBD2
j_gene: TRBJ2-3
CDR3aa: CASRDSGRSEYF
CDR3nt: TGTGCCAGCAGGGATAGCGGGAGGTCCGAGTATTTT

v_gene: TRBV19
len: 13
abundance: few
d_gene: .
j_gene: TRBJ2-4
CDR3aa: CASSIGRQNIQYF
CDR3nt: TGTGCCAGTAGTATCGGCAGACAAAACATTCAGTACTTC

v_gene: TRBV7-2
len: 11
abundance: once
d_gene: .
j_gene: TRBJ1-2
CDR3aa: CASSGTFGYTF
CDR3nt: TGTGCCAGCAGCGGGACGTTTGGCTACACCTTC

v_gene: TRBV4-2
len: 15
abundance: .
d_gene: TRBD1
j_gene: TRBJ1-2
CDR3aa: CASSQDRGVSYGYTF
CDR3nt: TGTGCCAGCAGCCAAGACAGGGGGGTCAGCTATGGCTACACCTTC

v_gene: TRBV11-2
len: 15
abundance: .
d_gene: TRBD1
j_gene: TRBJ2-7
CDR3aa: CASSLRGQGPYEQYF
CDR3nt: TGTGCCAGCAGCCTACGGGGACAGGGGCCCTACGAGCAGTACTTC

v_gene: TRBV7-2
len: 15
abundance: many
d_gene: .
j_gene: TRBJ1-1
CDR3aa: CASSLDEGRHTEAFF
CDR3nt: TGTGCCAGCAGCTTAGACGAGGGGCGCCACACTGAAGCTTTCTTT

v_gene: TRBV7-8
len: 15
abundance: .
d_gene: TRBD2
j_gene: TRBJ2-7
CDR3aa: CASSVGLAGGYEQYF
CDR3nt: TGTGCCAGCAGCGTTGGACTAGCGGGGGGCTACGAGCAGTACTTC

v_gene: TRBV18
len: 15
abundance: many
d_gene: .
j_gene: TRBJ1-5
CDR3aa: CASSPQGYGNQPQHF
CDR3nt: TGTGCCAGCTCGCCGCAGGGATACGGCAATCAGCCCCAGCATTTT

v_gene: TRBV6-2/TRBV6-3
len: 14
abundance: few
d_gene: TRBD2
j_gene: TRBJ2-5
CDR3aa: CASSNGGRANVQYF
CDR3nt: TGTGCCAGCAGCAACGGCGGGAGGGCCAATGTCCAGTACTTC

v_gene: TRBV3-1
len: 11
abundance: few
d_gene: .
j_gene: TRBJ2-7
CDR3aa: CASSHKYEQYF
CDR3nt: TGTGCCAGCAGCCACAAATACGAGCAGTACTTC

v_gene: TRBV14
len: 12
abundance: .
d_gene: .
j_gene: TRBJ2-1
CDR3aa: CASSQRYNEQFF
CDR3nt: TGTGCCAGCAGCCAACGGTACAATGAGCAGTTCTTC

v_gene: TRBV29-1
len: 17
abundance: few
d_gene: .
j_gene: TRBJ2-6
CDR3aa: CSVAGTLTISGANVLTF
CDR3nt: TGCAGCGTTGCTGGGACCCTAACCATCTCTGGGGCCAACGTCCTGACTTTC

v_gene: TRBV7-2
len: 14
abundance: few
d_gene: TRBD2
j_gene: TRBJ2-1
CDR3aa: CASSLAGGINEQFF
CDR3nt: TGTGCCAGCAGCTTAGCGGGGGGGATCAATGAGCAGTTCTTC

v_gene: TRBV7-8
len: 17
abundance: once
d_gene: .
j_gene: TRBJ2-1
CDR3aa: CASSRRTTRSSYNEQFF
CDR3nt: TGTGCCAGCAGCCGTCGGACGACGCGGAGCTCCTACAATGAGCAGTTCTTC

v_gene: TRBV10-3
len: 13
abundance: .
d_gene: .
j_gene: TRBJ1-4
CDR3aa: CATRLGLNEKLFF
CDR3nt: TGTGCCACACGATTAGGCCTAAATGAAAAACTGTTTTTT

v_gene: TRBV6-2/TRBV6-3
len: 13
abundance: many
d_gene: .
j_gene: TRBJ2-3
CDR3aa: CASGWGRTDTQYF
CDR3nt: TGTGCCAGCGGTTGGGGGCGCACAGATACGCAGTATTTT

v_gene: TRBV30
len: 14
abundance: many
d_gene: .
j_gene: TRBJ2-3
CDR3aa: CAWRPPGGRDTQYF
CDR3nt: TGTGCCTGGAGGCCCCCCGGGGGTCGAGATACGCAGTATTTT

v_gene: TRBV5-6
len: 15
abundance: few
d_gene: .
j_gene: TRBJ1-2
CDR3aa: CASSLGQTPDYGYTF
CDR3nt: TGTGCCAGCAGCTTGGGACAGACTCCCGACTATGGCTACACCTTC

v_gene: TRBV19
len: 13
abundance: few
d_gene: .
j_gene: TRBJ1-1
CDR3aa: CASETELNTEAFF
CDR3nt: TGTGCCAGTGAGACGGAACTGAACACTGAAGCTTTCTTT

v_gene: TRBV7-2
len: 15
abundance: few
d_gene: .
j_gene: TRBJ1-1
CDR3aa: CASSRWGALNTEAFF
CDR3nt: TGTGCCAGCAGCCGGTGGGGAGCCTTGAACACTGAAGCTTTCTTT

v_gene: TRBV7-8
len: 19
abundance: few
d_gene: .
j_gene: TRBJ1-3
CDR3aa: CASSSYHRGTPISGNTIYF
CDR3nt: TGTGCCAGCAGCTCCTACCACCGCGGGACGCCCATCTCTGGAAACACCATATATTTT

v_gene: TRBV18
len: 13
abundance: many
d_gene: .
j_gene: TRBJ2-3
CDR3aa: CASSPEGSGTQYF
CDR3nt: TGTGCCAGCTCACCAGAAGGATCGGGGACGCAGTATTTT

v_gene: TRBV6-6
len: 15
abundance: .
d_gene: .
j_gene: TRBJ2-1
CDR3aa: CASSKVSGAYNEQFF
CDR3nt: TGTGCCAGCAGTAAAGTTAGCGGTGCGTACAATGAGCAGTTCTTC

v_gene: TRBV27
len: 15
abundance: few
d_gene: .
j_gene: TRBJ1-5
CDR3aa: CASSRLTEVAQPQHF
CDR3nt: TGTGCCAGCAGTCGCCTCACCGAGGTTGCTCAGCCCCAGCATTTT

v_gene: TRBV18
len: 13
abundance: many
d_gene: .
j_gene: TRBJ2-3
CDR3aa: CASSRRGQDTQYF
CDR3nt: TGTGCCAGCTCACGGAGGGGGCAAGATACGCAGTATTTT

v_gene: TRBV6-5
len: 11
abundance: .
d_gene: .
j_gene: TRBJ2-7
CDR3aa: CASTDGYEQYF
CDR3nt: TGTGCCAGCACCGACGGCTACGAGCAGTACTTC

v_gene: TRBV7-2
len: 17
abundance: few
d_gene: TRBD2
j_gene: TRBJ2-1
CDR3aa: CASSLVGTSGGADEQFF
CDR3nt: TGTGCCAGCAGCTTAGTTGGGACTAGCGGGGGGGCCGATGAGCAGTTCTTC

v_gene: TRBV7-2
len: 15
abundance: many
d_gene: TRBD1
j_gene: TRBJ2-3
CDR3aa: CASSGRGQVTDTQYF
CDR3nt: TGTGCCAGCAGCGGAAGGGGACAGGTTACAGATACGCAGTATTTT

v_gene: TRBV7-9
len: 16
abundance: .
d_gene: TRBD1
j_gene: TRBJ2-5
CDR3aa: CASSLGDRGIQETQYF
CDR3nt: TGTGCCAGCAGCTTAGGGGACAGAGGAATTCAAGAGACCCAGTACTTC

v_gene: TRBV6-1
len: 15
abundance: few
d_gene: .
j_gene: TRBJ1-6
CDR3aa: CASSEGRADNSPLHF
CDR3nt: TGTGCCAGCAGTGAAGGCAGAGCCGATAATTCACCCCTCCACTTT

v_gene: TRBV20-1
len: 14
abundance: .
d_gene: TRBD1
j_gene: TRBJ2-7
CDR3aa: CSARAPGGPYEQYF
CDR3nt: TGCAGTGCTAGAGCCCCAGGGGGACCCTACGAGCAGTACTTC

v_gene: TRBV20-1
len: 13
abundance: many
d_gene: .
j_gene: TRBJ2-2
CDR3aa: CSARADAAGELFF
CDR3nt: TGCAGTGCTAGAGCCGACGCGGCCGGGGAGCTGTTTTTT

v_gene: TRBV7-9
len: 19
abundance: .
d_gene: TRBD2
j_gene: TRBJ2-1
CDR3aa: CASSPPRSGRDVYYNEQFF
CDR3nt: TGTGCCAGCAGCCCACCCCGTAGCGGGCGGGATGTTTACTACAATGAGCAGTTCTTC

v_gene: TRBV27
len: 13
abundance: many
d_gene: TRBD1
j_gene: TRBJ2-1
CDR3aa: CASGRGSYNEQFF
CDR3nt: TGTGCCAGTGGCAGGGGGTCCTACAATGAGCAGTTCTTC

v_gene: TRBV29-1
len: 13
abundance: few
d_gene: .
j_gene: TRBJ1-2
CDR3aa: CSVGDQGRYGYTF
CDR3nt: TGCAGCGTTGGCGACCAGGGCCGCTATGGCTACACCTTC

v_gene: TRBV29-1
len: 15
abundance: many
d_gene: TRBD2
j_gene: TRBJ2-1
CDR3aa: CSVVGGSVSYNEQFF
CDR3nt: TGCAGCGTTGTGGGGGGGTCCGTCTCCTACAATGAGCAGTTCTTC

v_gene: TRBV28
len: 13
abundance: few
d_gene: TRBD2
j_gene: TRBJ2-7
CDR3aa: CASSGGLANRQYF
CDR3nt: TGTGCCAGCAGTGGTGGACTAGCGAATCGGCAGTACTTC

v_gene: TRBV20-1
len: 13
abundance: many
d_gene: .
j_gene: TRBJ2-7
CDR3aa: CSARFSPVSEQYF
CDR3nt: TGCAGTGCTCGCTTTAGTCCGGTCTCCGAGCAGTACTTC

v_gene: TRBV6-6
len: 16
abundance: few
d_gene: TRBD2
j_gene: TRBJ2-2
CDR3aa: CASSYKPAGDAGELFF
CDR3nt: TGTGCCAGCAGTTACAAACCAGCGGGAGATGCCGGGGAGCTGTTTTTT